The source of this T cell receptor (beta chain) is a study of shared clonotypes between healthy human individuals. The CDR3 is made up of 15 amino acids. The table lists this clone with a count of one. TCRdb keeps only in-frame clones here, not all; method: immunoSEQ multiplex PCR. The sample comprises more than 2,000,000 clones, more than 85% of which are singletons, and 0.39% rests with the top ten. The TCR was taken from a man aged 18 to 29 in good health. Some clones in this sample may be carry-over from other donors' samples. Material: naive CD4+ T cells from PBMCs. Subset of the sample: CD45RA+ positively selected. This chain connects TRBV12-1 to TRBJ2-5; TRBD1 is the table's D call and was not checked against the DNA. TRBV12-1 is reported as a pseudogene. CDR3 coding DNA: TGTGCCAGCAGCTTTGGGACAGGGGGCCGGGAGACCCAGTACTTC. Protein product: CASSFGTGGRETQYF.